These T cell receptor beta chains were read from a single sample in a study of CD8 T cells in ankylosing spondylitis. TCRdb reprocessed the 5' RACE reads with MiXCR, giving one entry per CDR3 protein. Of about 220,000 distinct CDR3 sequences detected, 20% to 30% appear once; the ten largest clones hold around 6.3%. The sequencing input was blood, either unsorted or a sorted T cell fraction (not recorded which). The source is a male donor with ankylosing spondylitis or in good health (not recorded which). Both conserved end residues are part of each CDR3. D genes are given only for firm matches. Size tells how often a clone was seen (once, few, many) or the class of an expanded clone, and some rows leave it out.

>.|TRBJ2-3|TRBV10-3|TRBD1
CAISRQDRGTDTQYF
TGTGCCATCAGTCGCCAGGACAGGGGCACAGATACGCAGTATTTT
>many|TRBJ2-1|TRBV5-1|TRBD2
CASSPGTSGSDEQFF
TGCGCCAGCAGCCCAGGGACTAGCGGGAGTGATGAGCAGTTCTTC
>.|TRBJ1-4|TRBV20-1|TRBD1
CSVTGASEKLFF
TGCAGTGTCACAGGGGCGAGTGAAAAACTGTTTTTT
>few|TRBJ2-1|TRBV14|TRBD1
CASSRTGILNEQFF
TGTGCCAGCAGCCGGACAGGGATTTTAAATGAGCAGTTCTTC
>many|TRBJ1-2|TRBV5-1|TRBD1
CASSLDTPDRSNYGYTF
TGCGCCAGCAGCTTGGATACCCCGGACAGGAGTAACTATGGCTACACCTTC
>few|TRBJ1-4|TRBV5-6|.
CASSLEGLGEKLFF
TGTGCCAGCAGCTTGGAGGGCCTAGGTGAAAAACTGTTTTTT
>.|TRBJ2-5|TRBV4-3|.
CASSQDLRETQYF
TGCGCCAGCAGCCAAGATCTAAGGGAGACCCAGTACTTC
>many|TRBJ2-5|TRBV12-3/TRBV12-4|TRBD2
CASKPGGETQYF
TGTGCCAGCAAACCGGGGGGGGAGACCCAGTACTTC
>few|TRBJ1-3|TRBV20-1|.
CSAREGGLDTIYF
TGCAGTGCTAGAGAGGGGGGGCTAGACACCATATATTTT
>.|TRBJ2-3|TRBV7-3|TRBD1
CASTRQGATDTQYF
TGTGCCAGCACACGACAGGGGGCCACAGATACGCAGTATTTT
>many|TRBJ2-1|TRBV11-1|TRBD2
CASSFLTGGPNEQFF
TGTGCCAGCAGCTTTTTAACGGGAGGGCCGAATGAGCAGTTCTTC
>many|TRBJ2-1|TRBV6-4|.
CASSEGGRSYNEQFF
TGTGCCAGCAGTGAAGGCGGGCGCTCCTACAATGAGCAGTTCTTC
>many|TRBJ2-7|TRBV12-3/TRBV12-4|.
CASSLTGLGSYEQYF
TGTGCCAGCAGTTTGACCGGGCTGGGCTCCTACGAGCAGTACTTC
>many|TRBJ2-7|TRBV7-2|TRBD2
CASAGAGEQYF
TGTGCCAGCGCGGGAGCGGGGGAGCAGTACTTC
>many|TRBJ1-1|TRBV18|.
CASSQVSTEAFF
TGTGCCAGCTCACAGGTCAGCACTGAAGCTTTCTTT
>.|TRBJ1-1|TRBV18|TRBD1
CASSERTGGTEAFF
TGTGCCAGCTCAGAACGGACAGGAGGGACTGAAGCTTTCTTT
>.|TRBJ2-1|TRBV20-1|TRBD2
CSARGRLAGPGDEQFF
TGCAGTGCTAGAGGGAGGCTAGCGGGACCTGGTGATGAGCAGTTCTTC
>.|TRBJ2-5|TRBV12-3/TRBV12-4|.
CASLTYSRDLGRSPQYF
TGTGCCAGCCTCACTTATTCCCGGGACCTCGGCCGTTCGCCCCAGTACTTC
>.|TRBJ2-1|TRBV7-8|.
CASLFGREQFF
TGTGCCAGCCTCTTCGGCCGCGAGCAGTTCTTC
>many|TRBJ2-3|TRBV4-1|TRBD1
CASSQVGQGPSTDTQYF
TGCGCCAGCAGCCAAGTGGGACAGGGGCCGAGCACAGATACGCAGTATTTT
>large|TRBJ1-5|TRBV20-1|.
CSAREGGKPQHF
TGCAGTGCTAGAGAAGGGGGGAAGCCCCAGCATTTT
>many|TRBJ2-7|TRBV20-1|.
CSAREVHEQYF
TGCAGTGCGAGGGAAGTACACGAGCAGTACTTC
>many|TRBJ2-1|TRBV7-2|TRBD2
CASSVSSGTHNEQFF
TGTGCCAGCAGCGTTTCTAGCGGAACTCACAATGAGCAGTTCTTC
>many|TRBJ2-3|TRBV5-1|.
CASAIPGEDTQYF
TGCGCCAGCGCTATCCCAGGGGAAGATACGCAGTATTTT
>.|TRBJ2-5|TRBV11-2|.
CASSWDFEETQYF
TGTGCCAGCAGCTGGGACTTCGAAGAGACCCAGTACTTC
>many|TRBJ1-4|TRBV29-1|.
CSVEGGTLEKLFF
TGCAGCGTTGAAGGAGGGACACTCGAAAAACTGTTTTTT
>many|TRBJ2-7|TRBV7-2|.
CASSSTYEQYF
TGTGCCAGCAGTTCAACCTACGAGCAGTACTTC
>.|TRBJ2-5|TRBV20-1|.
CSARTSGTSIETQYF
TGCAGTGCTAGAACCTCCGGGACTTCGATAGAGACCCAGTACTTC
>many|TRBJ2-5|TRBV29-1|TRBD1
CSVYRGEETQYF
TGCAGCGTGTACAGGGGAGAAGAGACCCAGTACTTC
>many|TRBJ2-1|TRBV12-3/TRBV12-4|.
CASSYRHEQFF
TGTGCCAGCAGTTACAGACATGAGCAGTTCTTC
>many|TRBJ2-7|TRBV2|.
CASSVDSISYEQYF
TGTGCCAGCAGCGTAGACTCAATCTCCTACGAGCAGTACTTC
>.|TRBJ2-1|TRBV21-1|.
CASSEFDGIVIEQFF
TGTGCCAGCAGCGAATTCGATGGAATAGTAATTGAGCAGTTCTTC
>.|TRBJ2-1|TRBV20-1|.
CSATLWGNEQFF
TGCAGTGCAACCTTGTGGGGCAATGAGCAGTTCTTC
>.|TRBJ2-1|TRBV4-3|TRBD2
CASSQEGLAGVDRNEQFF
TGCGCCAGCAGCCAAGAAGGACTAGCGGGAGTGGATCGCAATGAGCAGTTCTTC
>.|TRBJ1-2|TRBV15|.
CATSRDPGNYGYTF
TGTGCCACCAGCAGAGATCCAGGGAACTATGGCTACACCTTC
>.|TRBJ2-1|TRBV11-1|TRBD1
CASSVRDRASDEQFF
TGTGCCAGCAGCGTCCGGGACAGGGCGTCGGATGAGCAGTTCTTC
>many|TRBJ2-7|TRBV7-9|.
CASSTYYEQYF
TGTGCCAGCAGCACCTACTACGAGCAGTACTTC
>.|TRBJ1-6|TRBV12-3/TRBV12-4|TRBD1
CASTTGISYNSPLHF
TGTGCCAGCACGACAGGGATCTCCTATAATTCACCCCTCCACTTT
>.|TRBJ2-7|TRBV18|.
CASSPPTGRHEQYF
TGTGCCAGCTCACCACCAACAGGGCGCCACGAGCAGTACTTC
>once|TRBJ2-3|TRBV20-1|TRBD2
CSARLAGGRADTQYF
TGCAGTGCTAGACTAGCGGGAGGGCGGGCAGATACGCAGTATTTT
>many|TRBJ2-7|TRBV5-1|.
CASSLGQFYEQYF
TGCGCCAGCAGCTTGGGACAGTTCTACGAGCAGTACTTC
>many|TRBJ1-6|TRBV20-1|TRBD1
CSAIDPGQGVSPLHF
TGCAGTGCGATAGACCCCGGACAGGGGGTTTCACCCCTCCACTTT
>many|TRBJ2-1|TRBV20-1|.
CSASRPGMNEQFF
TGCAGTGCTAGTCGGCCAGGGATGAATGAGCAGTTCTTC
>many|TRBJ2-7|TRBV6-1|TRBD2
CASLKAGGPYEQYF
TGTGCCAGCCTTAAAGCGGGAGGGCCGTACGAGCAGTACTTC
>few|TRBJ2-5|TRBV5-1|.
CASSLQGRQETQYF
TGCGCCAGCAGCTTGCAGGGGCGGCAAGAGACCCAGTACTTC